Shown below are 10 T cell receptor beta chains from a single sample sequenced in a study of shared clonotypes between healthy human individuals. Data came from immunoSEQ multiplex PCR; TCRdb stores just in-frame clones and leaves some out. The sample yields around 2,000,000 clones, roughly 94% seen once. Input material: naive CD4+ T cells sorted from blood. Subset given: CD45RA+ positively selected. All receptors derive from a man between 18 and 35 years old in good health.

Concerning this clone itself: This CDR3 is also generated by other DNA sequences in the sample. CDR3 sequence: CASSPASTDTQYF. In DNA, the CDR3 is TGTGCCAGCTCACCAGCTAGCACAGATACGCAGTATTTT. The rearrangement links TRBV18 to TRBJ2-3; D is uncertain. The V end lost 2 bases, the J end lost 0 bases, and 3 bases lay between the germline ends. Per the germline V gene, CDR1 is KGHSH and CDR2 is LQKENI. The CDR3 loop spans 13 amino acids.

The chain couples TRBV9 to TRBJ2-5; 10 bases agree with TRBD1. The V segment lost 4 bases and the J segment 5 bases; nucleotides outside the gene matches: 17. CDR1 SGDLS and CDR2 YYNGEE come from the germline V gene. The CDR3 runs to 18 residues. The CDR3, as DNA: TGTGCCAGCAGCAAGACAGGGGGCGCGGCCTCGCAGGGTGAGACCCAGTACTTC. It encodes CASSKTGGAASQGETQYF.

The chain is built from TRBV7-9 and TRBJ1-3; 8 positions agree with TRBD1. CDR3 length: 16 amino acids. Germline CDR1 and CDR2: SEHNR and FQNEAQ (reference sequence). Trimming removed 4 bases from V and 2 bases from J; junction bases left unmatched: 7. This chain's CDR3 is CASSSEDRGAGNTIYF. For the CDR3, the DNA is TGTGCCAGCAGCTCCGAAGACAGGGGCGCTGGAAACACCATATATTTT.

The chain couples TRBV5-1 to TRBJ1-3, with TRBD1 identical over 8 bases. This CDR3 contains 17 residues. The germline V gene has CDR1 SGHRS and CDR2 YFSETQ. V gave up 3 bases and J gave up 4 bases; unmatched junction bases: 12. This CDR3 is CASSSGTGGPAGNTIYF. The CDR3 coding sequence is TGCGCCAGCAGCTCCGGGACAGGAGGGCCAGCCGGAAACACCATATATTTT.

Of note for this clone: Other DNA sequences of this sample code for an identical CDR3. This rearrangement joins TRBV18 to TRBJ2-5; D is perhaps TRBD1 (6 bases). The CDR3 has 13 amino acids. Germline V gene lookup returns CDR1 KGHSH and CDR2 LQKENI. The germline V and J ends were trimmed by 5 bases and 0 bases, with 7 bases remaining between them. Here the CDR3 reads CASSRTDQETQYF. The CDR3 DNA reads TGTGCCAGCTCAAGGACAGACCAAGAGACCCAGTACTTC.

V is TRBV12-5 and J is TRBJ1-4; perhaps TRBD1 as D (5 bases). In germline, CDR1 is LGHNT, CDR2 FRNRAP. V was pared by 1 base and J by 5 bases, with 17 bases between. The CDR3 covers 17 residues. CDR3 in amino acids: CASGLARPDSRNEKLFF. The CDR3 nucleotides are TGTGCTAGTGGTTTGGCGCGACCTGACAGTAGAAATGAAAAACTGTTTTTT. The variable domain in full, completed from reference TRBV12-5 and TRBJ1-4, reads DARVTQTPRHKVTEMGQEVTMRCQPILGHNTVFWYRQTMMQGLELLAYFRNRAPLDDSGMPKDRFSAEMPDATLATLKIQPSEPRDSAVYFCASGLARPDSRNEKLFFGSGTQLSVL.

This sequence joins TRBV6-5 and TRBJ2-5, with TRBD1 matching over 11 bases. This CDR3 comprises 15 residues. The V gene end was trimmed by 6 bases and the J gene end by 4 bases; junction bases not matched to a gene: 7. Germline CDR1 and CDR2: MNHEY and SVGAGI. In nucleotides, the CDR3 is TGTGCCAGCAGGTCAGGGACAGGGGGACGAGAGACCCAGTACTTC. It translates to CASRSGTGGRETQYF.

The chain employs TRBV4-1 and TRBJ2-2, with D perhaps TRBD1 or TRBD2 (5 bases each). Trimming stripped 3 bases from V and 3 bases from J, with 11 bases between. This CDR3 spans 15 amino acids. CDR1 is MGHRA, CDR2 YSYEKL, per germline. The CDR3, as DNA: TGCGCCAGCAGCCAGTTGGGACCATACACCGGGGAGCTGTTTTTT. It translates to CASSQLGPYTGELFF.

This chain joins TRBV28 and TRBJ2-7; weak D call: TRBD1 (5 bases). This CDR3 spans 15 amino acids. Trimming shortened V by 7 bases and J by 4 bases, and 20 bases separated the two germline ends. Germline CDR1 is MDHEN and CDR2 is SYDVKM. CDR3: CASNPSGRVAYEQYF. The CDR3 DNA reads as TGTGCCAGCAATCCCTCGGGCAGGGTCGCTTACGAGCAGTACTTC.

This chain uses TRBV9 with TRBJ1-1; D possibly corresponds to TRBD1 (5 bases). The CDR3 length is 16 residues. Germline CDR1 reads SGDLS; CDR2 reads YYNGEE. V dropped 4 bases and J dropped 7 bases, with 23 bases sitting between them. The CDR3 bases are TGTGCCAGCAGCCCTCAGTTTGGGTCCCTGGGGGGTGAAGCTTTCTTT. It is translated as CASSPQFGSLGGEAFF.